This T cell receptor (beta chain) was captured by sequencing in a study of blood T cells in healthy people across ages. Overall study results and limits: Not knowing donor CMV status may have confounded expanded clonotype changes.

Trimming removed 5 bases from V and 2 bases from J, with 6 bases in between. This CDR3 region has 12 residues. The germline gives CDR1 MDHEN, CDR2 SYDVKM. This clonotype has a count of ten or more. Antigen: not known. A sample-barcoded 5' primer and a J-beta primer mix were used in a second PCR of roughly 7 to 11 cycles. TCRdb re-called the 5' RACE reads with MiXCR, one entry per CDR3 protein. Of approximately 900,000 distinct CDR3 sequences in the sample, about 28% were seen once. The same data also went into a second study, on T cells of mothers and their children. That study adds: A few healthy Caucasian mothers gave samples, and so did their six children.

The sample comprised blood. The chain is built from TRBV28 and TRBJ1-1; D is unresolved. The source is a woman aged 40-49 years in good health. This chain's CDR3 is CASSTLNTEAFF. The CDR3 DNA is TGTGCCAGCAGTACCCTAAACACTGAAGCTTTCTTT.